The rows below give T cell receptor beta chains drawn from one sample of a study of blood T cell repertoires in COVID-19. Sequenced by immunoSEQ multiplex PCR; TCRdb stores in-frame clones only, minus some. The sample includes 150,000 or so clones, 77% of them seen just once. Sequencing was carried out using peripheral blood. The receptors were gathered from a woman aged 45-65 years with active or convalescent COVID-19. The CDR3 runs from the conserved cysteine through the conserved F or W. A D gene is named only where the DNA matches it firmly. Clone size is shown for a subset of rows, as once, few, many or a class of expanded clone.

d_call clone_size j_call v_call cdr3_nt cdr3_aa
TRBD1 few TRBJ2-7 TRBV3-1/TRBV3-2 TGTGCCAGCAGCCAAGAGCGTCGGGGGACAGGATCCTACGAGCAGTACTTC CASSQERRGTGSYEQYF
TRBD1 - TRBJ1-1 TRBV4-2 TGTGCCAGCAGCCAAGAGGGAGGCGCAGGGGGGACGAACACTGAAGCTTTCTTT CASSQEGGAGGTNTEAFF
- - TRBJ1-2 TRBV28 TGTGCCAGCACCCCAGGGGCGCTTGGTTACACCTTC CASTPGALGYTF
TRBD1 - TRBJ1-1 TRBV7-9 TGTGCCAGCAGCTTAGAACAGGGGGCGGGCACTGAAGCTTTCTTT CASSLEQGAGTEAFF
- - TRBJ2-1 TRBV5-1 TGCGCCAGCAGCTCCAACAATGAGCAGTTCTTC CASSSNNEQFF
- - TRBJ1-5 TRBV12-3/TRBV12-4 TGTGCCAGCAGCATTGCAGGGCTCCAGCCCCAGCATTTT CASSIAGLQPQHF
- - TRBJ2-1 TRBV5-1 TGCGCCAGCAGCTTAGTTAGCAATGAGCAGTTCTTC CASSLVSNEQFF
TRBD1 once TRBJ1-2 TRBV27 TGTGCCAGCAGTTTATCCCGGACAGGGGGCTACACCTTC CASSLSRTGGYTF
- - TRBJ1-1 TRBV5-1 TGCGCCAGCAGCTTGGGCGGAGCTATAAACACTGAAGCTTTCTTT CASSLGGAINTEAFF
- - TRBJ2-3 TRBV12-3/TRBV12-4 TGTGCCAGCAGCTCGGGGACAGATACGCAGTATTTT CASSSGTDTQYF
TRBD1 once TRBJ1-1 TRBV7-9 TGTGCCAGCAGCTTAGGACAGGGTCTGAACACTGAAGCTTTCTTT CASSLGQGLNTEAFF
TRBD2 - TRBJ2-3 TRBV5-1 TGCGCCAGCAGAACTGACGGGACTAGCGGAGGCACAGATACGCAGTATTTT CASRTDGTSGGTDTQYF
- - TRBJ1-1 TRBV9 TGTGCCAGCTCGAAGCAGGGCACGAACACTGAAGCTTTCTTT CASSKQGTNTEAFF
- - TRBJ2-7 TRBV7-2 TGTGCCAGCAGCTCAACACCAGGGGTTGAGCAGTACTTC CASSSTPGVEQYF
TRBD1 - TRBJ1-5 TRBV4-3 TGCGCCAGCAGCCCCCGGACAGGGATCAATCAGCCCCAGCATTTT CASSPRTGINQPQHF
TRBD2 few TRBJ2-1 TRBV7-3 TGTGCCAGCAGCTTAGCTAGCGGGGCCGGCCACAATGAGCAGTTCTTC CASSLASGAGHNEQFF
- few TRBJ1-2 TRBV3-1/TRBV3-2 TGTGCCAGCAGCCCAGGGAAGGGTGGCTACACCTTC CASSPGKGGYTF
TRBD2 - TRBJ2-3 TRBV4-2 TGTGCCAGCAGTCCCTCCGGGACTAGCGGCACAGATACGCAGTATTTT CASSPSGTSGTDTQYF
TRBD2 large TRBJ2-1 TRBV4-1 TGCGCCAGCAGCCAAGATCCGGCGGGAGGGCGGGAGCAGTTCTTC CASSQDPAGGREQFF
TRBD1 - TRBJ2-1 TRBV7-2 TGTGCCAGCAGCTCAGCTCGACAGGGGAAGGGAAATGAGCAGTTCTTC CASSSARQGKGNEQFF
TRBD2 - TRBJ2-1 TRBV18 TGTGCCAGCTCACCGCCGGGACTAGCGGGAGTTGGTGAGCAGTTCTTC CASSPPGLAGVGEQFF
- - TRBJ1-2 TRBV7-2 TGTGCCAGCAGCTTTCGGGACAATAACTATGGCTACACCTTC CASSFRDNNYGYTF
- once TRBJ2-5 TRBV19 TGTGCCAGTAGTATTTCTACGGGTCCTCTGTTCGGAGAGACCCAGTACTTC CASSISTGPLFGETQYF
TRBD1 - TRBJ1-3 TRBV7-6 TGTGCCAGCAGCTTAGAGGGGGCCACTGGAAACACCATATATTTT CASSLEGATGNTIYF
- few TRBJ2-7 TRBV9 TGTGCCAGCAGCCCGTCGACACCGCCCTACGAGCAGTACTTC CASSPSTPPYEQYF
- - TRBJ1-3 TRBV4-3 TGCGCCAGCAGCCACCAACAGGACTCTGGAAACACCATATATTTT CASSHQQDSGNTIYF
TRBD1 - TRBJ1-1 TRBV19 TGTGCCAGTAGTAGAGACAGGGTGAACACTGAAGCTTTCTTT CASSRDRVNTEAFF
TRBD2 - TRBJ2-7 TRBV28 TGTGCCAGCAGTTTTACTAGCGGGGACTACGAGCAGTACTTC CASSFTSGDYEQYF
TRBD1 - TRBJ2-2 TRBV7-2 TGTGCCAGCAGCTTATTTCCAGGGGGGAACACCGGGGAGCTGTTTTTT CASSLFPGGNTGELFF
- once TRBJ1-2 TRBV30 TGTGCTGGGGGCTTTAACTATGGCTACACCTTC CAGGFNYGYTF
TRBD2 - TRBJ2-7 TRBV5-1 TGCGCCAGCAGCTTGGGACTAGCTGACGTCTACGAGCAGTACTTC CASSLGLADVYEQYF
TRBD1 - TRBJ1-4 TRBV27 TGTGCCAGCAGTTTGGGTCAGGGGGATGAAAAACTGTTTTTT CASSLGQGDEKLFF
TRBD1 - TRBJ1-1 TRBV10-3 TGTGCCATCAGGCCGGGACAGGGGGCGGTCACTGAAGCTTTCTTT CAIRPGQGAVTEAFF
- once TRBJ2-7 TRBV5-1 TGCGCCAGCAGCTTGTCAGGGTTACTCTACGAGCAGTACTTC CASSLSGLLYEQYF
- - TRBJ1-2 TRBV28 TGTGCCAGCAGTTTTCCAGGGGATATGGGGGGCTACACCTTC CASSFPGDMGGYTF
- few TRBJ2-2 TRBV6-6 TGTGCCAGCAGTTACCCAAAATCCGGGGAGCTGTTTTTT CASSYPKSGELFF
TRBD2 - TRBJ2-5 TRBV11-2 TGTGCCAGCAGCTCGGGACTAGCGACAGAGACCCAGTACTTC CASSSGLATETQYF
TRBD2 - TRBJ2-1 TRBV29-1 TGCAGCGTTGGTGTATTACTAGCGGGCAATGAGCAGTTCTTC CSVGVLLAGNEQFF
TRBD2 - TRBJ2-1 TRBV19 TGTGCCAGTAGTTCTCGACTAGCGGGAGGAGGCGATGAGCAGTTCTTC CASSSRLAGGGDEQFF
- - TRBJ1-2 TRBV7-2 TGTGCCAGCAGCTTAGAACGGGTTGGAGGCTACACCTTC CASSLERVGGYTF
TRBD1 once TRBJ1-4 TRBV28 TGTGCCAGCACCGACAGGGGTACTAATGAAAAACTGTTTTTT CASTDRGTNEKLFF
- - TRBJ1-1 TRBV9 TGTGCCAGCAGCCAACAGGGAAGGGGCACTGAAGCTTTCTTT CASSQQGRGTEAFF
TRBD1 - TRBJ2-3 TRBV30 TGTGCCTGGAGTCCCGGGACAGGGGGCCTCACAGATACGCAGTATTTT CAWSPGTGGLTDTQYF
TRBD1 - TRBJ2-1 TRBV9 TGTGCCAGCAGCGTACTAGGACAGGGGGCCAATGAGCAGTTCTTC CASSVLGQGANEQFF
TRBD1 - TRBJ2-1 TRBV29-1 TGCAGCGTTGCGGGACAGTCCTACAATGAGCAGTTCTTC CSVAGQSYNEQFF
TRBD1 few TRBJ1-2 TRBV7-2 TGTGCCAGCAGCCCCAGGGGGGGACAGGGTTATGGCTACACCTTC CASSPRGGQGYGYTF
- - TRBJ2-1 TRBV14 TGTGCCAGCAGCCCTCTCTCCCTGTACAATGAGCAGTTCTTC CASSPLSLYNEQFF
TRBD1 few TRBJ2-5 TRBV29-1 TGCAGGAAGGGGGCGGACGGCCAAGAGACCCAGTACTTC CRKGADGQETQYF
TRBD1 - TRBJ1-4 TRBV5-4 TGTGCCAGCAGCCAACAGGGGAAGAATGAAAAACTGTTTTTT CASSQQGKNEKLFF
- many TRBJ1-3 TRBV7-8 TGTGCCAGCAGCTTAGGGAGGAGACGTGGTGGAAACACCATATATTTT CASSLGRRRGGNTIYF
- - TRBJ1-1 TRBV4-3 TGCGCCAGCAGCCAAGAGGGGGGGATGAACACTGAAGCTTTCTTT CASSQEGGMNTEAFF
TRBD1 once TRBJ2-7 TRBV18 TGTGCCAGCTCACCCGAATGGACAGGGGACTCCTACGAGCAGTACTTC CASSPEWTGDSYEQYF